The clone carrying this T cell receptor beta chain has a count of ten or more. This CDR3 contains 13 residues. V shed 1 base and J shed 6 bases, with 10 bases lying between them. Germline values: CDR1 LGHNA, CDR2 YSLEER. TCRdb re-derived calls from the RT-PCR reads in MiXCR, one entry per CDR3 protein. The top ten clones hold about 3.9% of a sample with about 680,000 distinct CDR3 sequences, more than 13% of them seen once. The specimen was memory CD4+ T cells from blood. This TCR was sampled from a female donor in good health, serving as a healthy control. V and J are TRBV4-3 and TRBJ2-7, with TRBD1 as a possible D gene (5 bases). CDR3 protein: CASSQVRASEQYF. The CDR3 DNA sequence: TGCGCCAGCAGCCAAGTCAGGGCCTCCGAGCAGTACTTC.